What follows are 5 T cell receptor beta chains derived from one specimen sequenced in a study of tumor-infiltrating lymphocytes in primary liver carcinoma. The blood RNA (from unsorted whole blood) was obtained, and germline DNA was also extracted. Priming with a constant-region primer yielded TCR beta cDNA from roughly 0.45 ug total RNA. Sequencing libraries for TCR beta derived from three nested multiplex PCR rounds that used slightly modified ARM-PCR. PCR rounds one and two used TRBV1-TRBV30 forward primers with a C-beta reverse primer for 10 cycles each. TCRdb passed the multiplex PCR reads through MiXCR, listing each CDR3 protein once. The repertoire holds fewer than 350,000 distinct CDR3 sequences, about 60% seen once, with about 9.4% in the top ten. The sequencing sample was made of peripheral blood. These TCRs come from a man aged 35-49 years with primary liver carcinoma and hepatitis B virus infection.

The genes are TRBV10-3 and TRBJ2-5; 8 bases match TRBD2. CDR1 ENHRY and CDR2 SYGVKD come from the germline V gene. With 4 bases clipped from V and 14 bases from J, the junction kept 18 bases outside the gene matches. The CDR3 runs to 15 residues. The CDR3 loop is CAISAVAGTQETHYF. Written as DNA, the CDR3 is TGTGCCATCAGTGCGGTAGCGGGAACACAAGAGACACATTACTTC.

Comments on this clonotype: This may be a read error, as it is one base from a much larger clone. The chain combines TRBV29-1 with TRBJ1-1; 7 positions agree with TRBD1. Trimming cost V 8 bases and J 4 bases; bases outside gene matches: 10. From germline, CDR1 is SQVTM and CDR2 ANQGSEA. The CDR3 totals 13 residues. The CDR3 DNA is TGCAGCTTACAGGGGAGGGGGGGCACTGAAGCTTTCTTT. Translated: CSLQGRGGTEAFF.

With respect to this clonotype: A junction boundary mismatches the germline segment, possibly from a read error. The chain has TRBV28 and TRBJ2-1; D not certain. The CDR3 covers 12 residues. CDR1 is MDHEN and CDR2 is SYDVKM in the germline V gene. The CDR3 bases are TGTGCCAGCAGTTTGGCGCTGGGTGAGCAGTCCTTC. Protein: CASSLALGEQSF.

This clonotype was found many times. The chain uses TRBV6-1 and TRBJ2-7, with 9 bases fitting TRBD2. This CDR3 is built from 14 residues. The V and J ends lost 3 bases and 4 bases, in that order; junction bases with no gene match: 4. Germline-derived CDR1 and CDR2 are MNHNS and SASEGT. The CDR3 spells CASSDAGGPYEQYF. The CDR3 region has the DNA TGTGCCAGCAGTGACGCGGGAGGGCCTTACGAGCAGTACTTC.

In regard to this clonotype: This CDR3 is missing its conserved last phenylalanine or tryptophan, likely due to a read error. The chain links TRBV6-4 to TRBJ2-3, with TRBD2 matching 7 bases. This CDR3 spans 15 amino acids. The V and J ends lost 4 bases and 5 bases, in that order; junction bases with no gene match: 9. Germline V gene data show CDR1 as MRHNA and CDR2 as SNTAGT. Written as DNA, the CDR3 is TGTGCCAGCAGTGTTTGGGCGGGAGCAATAGATACGCAGTATTTG. It yields the protein CASSVWAGAIDTQYL.